Listed here are 18 T cell receptor beta chains from one sample, sequenced in a study of blood T cell repertoires in COVID-19. Clones were read by immunoSEQ multiplex PCR, and TCRdb kept only the in-frame ones, dropping some. The sample has about 45,000 clones, 85% to 95% seen once. Sample: peripheral blood. The receptors were sampled from a human donor in a cohort sampled during active COVID-19.

The V gene is TRBV10-3, the J gene TRBJ1-5; 7 bases line up with TRBD1. The V gene's germline CDR1 is ENHRY and CDR2 SYGVKD. V shed 5 bases and J 2 bases; nucleotides not matched to a gene: 12. CDR3 size: 17 residues. The CDR3, as DNA: TGTGCCATCAGTACCGGGACAGACCCTCTGGGCAATCAGCCCCAGCATTTT. As protein: CAISTGTDPLGNQPQHF.

V is TRBV29-1 and J is TRBJ1-1; D is perhaps TRBD1 (5 bases). The CDR3 sequence is 13 residues long. Trimming took 7 bases from V and 3 from J, leaving 15 bases between them. Germline lookup yields CDR1 SQVTM and CDR2 ANQGSEA. CDR3 amino acids: CSAKRGIDTEAFF. The CDR3 DNA reads TGCAGCGCCAAGCGGGGCATAGACACTGAAGCTTTCTTT.

V gene TRBV9 combines with J gene TRBJ2-6; no clear D gene. V lost 4 bases to trimming and J lost 2 bases, with 10 bases between them. CDR1 is SGDLS and CDR2 is YYNGEE in the germline V gene. The CDR3 contains 15 residues. The DNA for the CDR3 is TGTGCCAGCAGCCCCCCTCGGGCTGGGGCCAACGTCCTGACTTTC. It encodes CASSPPRAGANVLTF.

The chain joins TRBV27 to TRBJ2-1; D is undetermined. The CDR3 spans 14 residues. The V gene lost 6 bases and the J gene lost 4 bases, with 13 bases spanning the gap. CDR1 and CDR2 (germline): MNHEY, SMNVEV (reference sequence). Here the CDR3 DNA reads TGTGCCAGCAGCACCCCGGCCGGGTACAATGAGCAGTTCTTC. Protein product: CASSTPAGYNEQFF.

CDR3 DNA sequence: TGTGCCACCAGTGATTTGGGCCAGCGGGGGGGCACAGATACGCAGTATTTT. It translates to CATSDLGQRGGTDTQYF. This chain joins TRBV24-1 and TRBJ2-3; the match to TRBD2 covers 9 bases. Germline V CDR1 and CDR2: KGHDR, SFDVKD. The junction had 4 bases not matched to a gene; V was cut back by 0 bases and J by 1 base. CDR3 length: 17 amino acids.

The J gene is TRBJ1-3, the V gene TRBV18; D not certain. The CDR3 loop spans 15 amino acids. The V end lost 2 bases, the J end lost 2 bases, and 10 bases lay between the germline ends. Per germline, CDR1 KGHSH and CDR2 LQKENI. CDR3 nucleotides: TGTGCCAGCTCACCATCAGGCAATCCTGGAAACACCATATATTTT. This gives the protein CASSPSGNPGNTIYF.

In nucleotides, the CDR3 is TGTGCCAGCAGTCCCGCGGGGCATGTTGAAGCTTTCTTT. Translation: CASSPAGHVEAFF. This rearrangement joins TRBV28 to TRBJ1-1, with D possibly being TRBD1 (5 bases). The CDR3 has 13 amino acids. CDR1 is MDHEN and CDR2 is SYDVKM in the germline V gene. Trimming took off 5 bases at V and 7 bases at J, with 14 bases between the two ends.

The genes are TRBV18 and TRBJ2-7, with 9 bases that match TRBD1. The germline CDR1 and CDR2 sequences are KGHSH and LQKENI. Losses at the gene ends were 4 bases for V and 1 base for J; bases not matched to a gene: 8. CDR3 length: 16 amino acids. The CDR3 loop reads CASSLSGTGTSYEQYF. In DNA, the CDR3 is TGTGCCAGCTCACTTTCCGGGACAGGGACTTCCTACGAGCAGTACTTC.

The sample holds one count of this clone. The rearrangement links TRBV30 to TRBJ2-7; 14 positions match TRBD2. The CDR3 sequence is 16 residues long. CDR1 is GTSNPN, CDR2 SVGIG, per germline (reference sequence). The J segment lost 0 bases and the V segment lost 5 bases, leaving 6 bases of the junction unmatched. The CDR3 loop reads CAWGGLAGASSYEQYF. The CDR3 DNA sequence: TGTGCCTGGGGGGGACTAGCGGGGGCGAGCTCCTACGAGCAGTACTTC.

The chain joins TRBV6-6 to TRBJ2-2; possibly TRBD1 for D (7 bases). CDR1 is MNHNY, CDR2 SVGAGI, per germline (reference sequence). Trimming cost V 0 bases and J 4 bases, with 12 bases left between them. The CDR3 totals 16 residues. CDR3 protein: CASSYSQGGITGELFF. The CDR3 coding sequence is TGTGCCAGCAGTTACTCGCAGGGGGGCATCACCGGGGAGCTGTTTTTT.

The V gene is TRBV24-1, the J gene TRBJ2-3, with 8 bases that match TRBD1. The germline CDR1 and CDR2 sequences are KGHDR and SFDVKD. The CDR3 runs 15 residues. Germline trimming cut 3 bases from V and 2 bases from J; bases unmatched to any gene: 3. The CDR3 region has the DNA TGTGCCACCAGTGATCGGACAGGGCCCACAGATACGCAGTATTTT. It is translated as CATSDRTGPTDTQYF.

J is TRBJ1-5 and V is TRBV28; D gene ambiguous. Germline values: CDR1 MDHEN, CDR2 SYDVKM. The CDR3 loop spans 15 amino acids. Trimming removed 2 bases from V and 5 bases from J, with 13 bases in between. The CDR3 loop is CASSLTADPDQPQHF. The CDR3 DNA reads TGTGCCAGCAGTTTAACAGCCGATCCCGATCAGCCCCAGCATTTT.

The CDR3 region is CASSINSGGVYEQYF. Written as DNA, the CDR3 is TGTGCCAGTAGTATAAATAGCGGGGGGGTCTACGAGCAGTACTTC. The chain links TRBV19 to TRBJ2-7, with 11 bases aligning to TRBD2. Trimming removed 2 bases from V and 3 bases from J; junction bases left unmatched: 3. This CDR3 spans 15 amino acids. Germline V gene lookup returns CDR1 LNHDA and CDR2 SQIVND (reference sequence).

CDR3 DNA sequence: TGTGCCAGCTCATTCGACATGAACACTGAAGCTTTCTTT. Translating gives CASSFDMNTEAFF. This sequence joins TRBV18 and TRBJ1-1; D not resolved. V was pared by 5 bases and J by 0 bases, with 7 bases between. Germline V gene lookup returns CDR1 KGHSH and CDR2 LQKENI. The CDR3 totals 13 residues. Combining the CDR3 with reference TRBV18 and TRBJ1-1 gives the whole variable domain NAGVMQNPRHLVRRRGQEARLRCSPMKGHSHVYWYRQLPEEGLKFMVYLQKENIIDESGMPKERFSAEFPKEGPSILRIQQVVRGDSAAYFCASSFDMNTEAFFGQGTRLTVV.

The CDR3 here is CASSPPDYPTDTQYF. The CDR3 DNA sequence: TGCGCCAGCAGCCCTCCCGACTACCCCACAGATACGCAGTATTTT. V is TRBV4-1 and J is TRBJ2-3; a possible D gene is TRBD2 (5 bases). The CDR3 sequence is 15 residues long. V lost 4 bases, J lost 2 bases, and 13 bases lay in between. In germline, CDR1 is MGHRA, CDR2 YSYEKL.

The gene calls are TRBV28 and TRBJ1-2; 9 bases match TRBD1. V gave up 6 bases and J gave up 7 bases; unmatched junction bases: 3. CDR1 and CDR2 from the germline V gene are MDHEN and SYDVKM. This CDR3 contains 12 residues. The CDR3 DNA is TGTGCCAGCAGGGGGACAGGGCTTGGCTACACCTTC. Protein: CASRGTGLGYTF.

V is TRBV15 and J is TRBJ1-5; the D gene is possibly TRBD1 (6 bases). Germline V gene data show CDR1 as LNHNV and CDR2 as YYDKDF (reference sequence). V lost 6 bases, J lost 7 bases, and 7 bases lay in between. This CDR3 contains 11 residues. This chain's CDR3 is CATSQGQPQHF. The CDR3 DNA reads TGTGCCACCAGTCAGGGGCAGCCCCAGCATTTT.

The chain employs TRBV27 and TRBJ2-1, with D hard to call. CDR1 and CDR2 (germline): MNHEY, SMNVEV (reference sequence). This CDR3 is built from 13 residues. The germline V and J ends were trimmed by 5 bases and 3 bases, with 8 bases remaining between them. The CDR3 DNA reads TGTGCCAGCAGTCTGGGCCTCTACAATGAGCAGTTCTTC. Its protein is CASSLGLYNEQFF.